The source of this T cell receptor (beta chain) is a study of T cell responses to AZD1222 COVID-19 vaccine. Notes on the study in general: Recipients of two AZD1222 doses showed rising Spike-specific TCR breadth and depth. Baseline serology detected seropositivity in only six AZD1222 recipients. No day 14 peak samples; only post-peak repertoires were characterized.

The assay was immunoSEQ multiplex PCR, and TCRdb's table has in-frame clones only and misses some. The table records under 120,000 clones, approximately 92% of them present only once. Notes on this clone: The antigen is undetermined.

The sample consisted of peripheral blood, taken on day 0 of AZD1222 vaccination. This TCR derives from an adult in good health.

CDR3 sequence (DNA): TGTGCCAGCAGTAACGGGGGGACTAATGAAAAACTGTTTTTT. Its translation: CASSNGGTNEKLFF. The chain has TRBV27 and TRBJ1-4; tentative D call: TRBD1 (5 bases). Germline CDR1 is MNHEY and CDR2 is SMNVEV (reference sequence). V dropped 5 bases and J dropped 2 bases, with 9 bases sitting between them. CDR3 size: 14 residues. Filled out from reference TRBV27 and TRBJ1-4, the complete variable domain reads EAQVTQNPRYLITVTGKKLTVTCSQNMNHEYMSWYRQDPGLGLRQIYYSMNVEVTDKGDVPEGYKVSRKEKRNFPLILESPSPNQTSLYFCASSNGGTNEKLFFGSGTQLSVL.